Listed here are 19 T cell receptor beta chains from one sample, sequenced in a study of cytomegalovirus exposure and HLA in healthy donors. The PCR contained 60 Vbeta and 13 Jbeta primers. Repertoires were generated with immunoSEQ multiplex PCR, while TCRdb's copy carries only in-frame clones and drops some. This sample has about 100,000 clones, with about 68% found just once. Sequenced material: PBMCs. The receptor set was obtained from a male donor in good health and CMV-seropositive.

The chain combines TRBV7-9 with TRBJ2-5; the D gene is possibly TRBD1 (5 bases). This CDR3 region has 13 residues. Trimming took 6 bases from V and 4 from J, leaving 12 bases between them. Looked up from germline, CDR1 is SEHNR and CDR2 is FQNEAQ (reference sequence). The DNA of the CDR3 is TGTGCCAGCAGGAAGGGGTCCTTAGAGACCCAGTACTTC. Encoded protein: CASRKGSLETQYF.

The chain combines TRBV7-2 with TRBJ1-2, with D uncertain. Trimming left V 2 bases short and J 4 bases short, with 14 bases between. This CDR3 comprises 15 residues. The germline V gene encodes CDR1 SGHTA and CDR2 FQGNSA. The CDR3 sequence is CASSLSSSPVYGYTF. In DNA, the CDR3 is TGTGCCAGCAGCTTAAGTAGTTCGCCTGTCTATGGCTACACCTTC. Drawing the rest from reference TRBV7-2 and TRBJ1-2, the complete variable domain is GAGVSQSPSNKVTEKGKDVELRCDPISGHTALYWYRQSLGQGLEFLIYFQGNSAPDKSGLPSDRFSAERTGGSVSTLTIQRTQQEDSAVYLCASSLSSSPVYGYTFGSGTRLTVV.

The V and J genes are TRBV11-2 and TRBJ1-2; 7 bases are a match to TRBD1. J lost 4 bases, V lost 4 bases, and 9 bases had no gene match. Per the germline V gene, CDR1 is SGHAT and CDR2 is FQNNGV. The CDR3 extends over 15 amino acids. The CDR3 sequence: CASSSGGGTAYGYTF. CDR3 coding DNA: TGTGCCAGCAGCTCGGGTGGTGGGACAGCCTATGGCTACACCTTC.

The rearrangement joins TRBV7-9 to TRBJ2-1; tentative D call: TRBD1 (6 bases). In germline, CDR1 is SEHNR, CDR2 FQNEAQ (reference sequence). This CDR3 contains 14 residues. V lost 3 bases and J lost 0, with 6 bases in between. For the CDR3, the DNA is TGTGCCAGCAGCTTGGACAGCTCCTACAATGAGCAGTTCTTC. Protein product: CASSLDSSYNEQFF.

This clone was observed a single time. The chain couples TRBV7-9 to TRBJ1-1; a weak D match, TRBD1 (5 bases). CDR3 length equals 15 residues. Germline V gene data show CDR1 as SEHNR and CDR2 as FQNEAQ (reference sequence). With 1 base removed from V and 3 bases from J, the gap between germline ends came to 12 bases. The CDR3 bases are TGTGCCAGCAGCTTAGATACGGCGGGGGACACTGAAGCTTTCTTT. The encoded protein is CASSLDTAGDTEAFF.

The gene calls are TRBV4-2 and TRBJ2-1, with 11 nucleotides matching TRBD2. Germline assignment: CDR1 LGHNA and CDR2 YNFKEQ. V lost 0 bases and J lost 8; bases outside the gene matches: 9. The CDR3 consists of 17 residues. The CDR3 reads CASSQDALAGGYDEQFF. The CDR3 DNA follows: TGTGCCAGCAGCCAAGATGCTCTAGCGGGGGGTTACGATGAGCAGTTCTTC.

To note about this clone: Mismatch with germline at one junction end may stem from a read error. The V call is TRBV7-7, the J call TRBJ2-2, with TRBD2 matching 8 bases. The CDR3 length is 17 residues. Germline CDR1 is SSHAT and CDR2 is FNYEAQ (reference sequence). The CDR3 here is CASSPGGGGENTGELFF. The CDR3 coding sequence is TGTGCTAGCAGCCCCGGGGGGGGAGGCGAGAACACCGGGGAGCTGTTTTTT.

This clone was seen just once. This chain connects TRBV7-2 to TRBJ2-3, with D perhaps matching TRBD2 (5 bases). Between the trimmed V and J ends, which lost 4 bases and 3 bases, there was a span of 5 bases. In germline, CDR1 is SGHTA, CDR2 FQGNSA. This CDR3 comprises 12 residues. This CDR3 reads CASSSGTDTQYF. The CDR3 nucleotides are TGTGCCAGCAGCTCGGGGACAGATACGCAGTATTTT. Supplemented by reference TRBV7-2 and TRBJ2-3, the full variable domain reads GAGVSQSPSNKVTEKGKDVELRCDPISGHTALYWYRQSLGQGLEFLIYFQGNSAPDKSGLPSDRFSAERTGGSVSTLTIQRTQQEDSAVYLCASSSGTDTQYFGPGTRLTVL.

The rearrangement links TRBV5-1 to TRBJ2-1; D unresolved. The CDR3 is 14 residues long. Germline V gene data show CDR1 as SGHRS and CDR2 as YFSETQ. The V and J ends lost 0 bases and 1 base respectively, with 5 bases between them. CDR3 DNA sequence: TGCGCCAGCAGCTTGGACAAGTCCTACAATGAGCAGTTCTTC. This encodes CASSLDKSYNEQFF.

The CDR3 spells CASSLTGTGETQYF. The CDR3 DNA is TGTGCCAGCAGCTTAACCGGGACAGGGGAGACCCAGTACTTC. The rearrangement links TRBV11-2 to TRBJ2-5; TRBD1 matches at 9 bases. Trimming took 2 bases from V and 5 from J; bases not matched to a gene: 3. CDR1 and CDR2 (germline): SGHAT, FQNNGV. The CDR3 totals 14 residues.

The rearrangement uses TRBV7-8 and TRBJ2-2, with 8 bases matching TRBD1. Germline V gene data show CDR1 as SGHVS and CDR2 as FQNEAQ. Losses at the gene ends were 4 bases for V and 0 bases for J; bases not matched to a gene: 7. CDR3 length equals 17 residues. CDR3 protein: CASSSQGGGANTGELFF. CDR3 nucleotide sequence: TGTGCCAGCAGCTCACAGGGGGGTGGGGCGAACACCGGGGAGCTGTTTTTT.

This chain links TRBV5-4 with TRBJ1-2; D unclear. The CDR3 runs 14 residues. With 4 bases removed from V and 5 bases from J, the gap between germline ends came to 15 bases. Germline values: CDR1 SGHNT, CDR2 YYREEE (reference sequence). The CDR3 bases are TGTGCCAGCAGCCGAGCCGGGAGAGGTTATGGCTACACCTTC. Its translation is CASSRAGRGYGYTF.

The chain has TRBV28 and TRBJ1-6; no reliable D call. Germline CDR1 MDHEN, CDR2 SYDVKM. The V end lost 10 bases, the J end lost 1 base, and 8 bases lay between the germline ends. The CDR3 is 13 residues long. CDR3 in DNA: TGTGCCACCCACAGATCCTATAATTCACCCCTCCACTTT. It encodes CATHRSYNSPLHF.

The chain joins TRBV11-2 to TRBJ1-5; 10 bases are a match to TRBD1. The CDR3 is 16 residues long. Germline V gives CDR1 SGHAT, CDR2 FQNNGV. The trim removed 5 bases at V and 4 bases at J, leaving 8 bases unmatched. The CDR3 bases are TGTGCCAGCAGCCCCTTGACAGGGGGCGCGAATCAGCCCCAGCATTTT. It encodes CASSPLTGGANQPQHF. Based on the CDR3 plus reference TRBV11-2 and TRBJ1-5, the full variable domain is EAGVAQSPRYKIIEKRQSVAFWCNPISGHATLYWYQQILGQGPKLLIQFQNNGVVDDSQLPKDRFSAERLKGVDSTLKIQPAKLEDSAVYLCASSPLTGGANQPQHFGDGTRLSIL.

There are a few counts of this clone. The chain links TRBV4-2 to TRBJ2-5; 7 bases align to TRBD2. The CDR3 spans 15 residues. Germline V gene data show CDR1 as LGHNA and CDR2 as YNFKEQ. V lost 4 bases, J lost 4 bases, and 9 bases stayed unmatched. The CDR3 here is CASSLDTSAGETQYF. The DNA of the CDR3 is TGTGCCAGCAGCCTGGACACTAGCGCCGGAGAGACCCAGTACTTC.

This sequence joins TRBV28 and TRBJ2-1, with TRBD2 identical over 7 bases. Losses at the gene ends were 6 bases for V and 0 bases for J; bases not matched to a gene: 8. The CDR3 runs to 16 residues. In germline, CDR1 is MDHEN, CDR2 SYDVKM. For the CDR3, the DNA is TGTGCCAGCAGCCCCTACGGGGGGAGCTCCTACAATGAGCAGTTCTTC. It encodes CASSPYGGSSYNEQFF. The full variable domain, completed using reference TRBV28 and TRBJ2-1, is DVKVTQSSRYLVKRTGEKVFLECVQDMDHENMFWYRQDPGLGLRLIYFSYDVKMKEKGDIPEGYSVSREKKERFSLILESASTNQTSMYLCASSPYGGSSYNEQFFGPGTRLTVL.

The chain uses TRBV25-1 and TRBJ1-6; TRBD1 aligns across 7 bases. CDR1 and CDR2 from the germline V gene are MGHDK and SYGVNS. CDR3 length: 15 residues. The V and J ends lost 6 bases and 9 bases, in that order; junction bases with no gene match: 11. The CDR3 sequence is CASSPPGTVTSPLHF. The CDR3 coding sequence is TGTGCCAGCAGCCCCCCGGGGACAGTTACTTCACCCCTCCACTTT.

The V call is TRBV6-5, the J call TRBJ2-3; a weak D match, TRBD2 (5 bases). This CDR3 has 12 residues. V gave up 5 bases and J gave up 6 bases, with 9 bases separating them. In germline, CDR1 is MNHEY, CDR2 SVGAGI. As DNA, the CDR3 is TGTGCCAGCAGTAAGCGGTGGGATACGCAGTATTTT. The encoded protein is CASSKRWDTQYF.

In its sample, this clone was seen once. The chain has TRBV7-2 and TRBJ2-2, with D possibly matching TRBD1 (6 bases). The V end lost 5 bases, the J end lost 6 bases, and 22 bases lay between the germline ends. Germline V CDR1 and CDR2: SGHTA, FQGNSA. The CDR3 consists of 17 residues. In nucleotides, the CDR3 is TGTGCCAGCAGCCCAAGAGGGGGTCTAGTTGGTGCCGGGGAGCTGTTTTTT. Encoded protein: CASSPRGGLVGAGELFF.